The 3 T cell receptor beta chains in this list originate from one sample, sequenced in a study of cytomegalovirus exposure and HLA in healthy donors. The PCR employed 60 Vbeta primers together with 13 Jbeta primers. Sequenced by immunoSEQ multiplex PCR; TCRdb stores in-frame clones only, minus some. The table records over 150,000 clones, 80% of them present only once. The source material was PBMCs. These TCRs come from a man aged 30 to 39 in good health and CMV-seropositive.

This sequence joins TRBV7-2 and TRBJ2-7, with a possible D match to TRBD1 (7 bases). The germline gives CDR1 SGHTA, CDR2 FQGNSA. CDR3 length: 18 residues. Trimming removed 5 bases from V and 3 bases from J, with 26 bases in between. CDR3 sequence reads: CASSQHMWSAGGNYEQYF. As DNA, the CDR3 is TGTGCCAGCAGCCAACATATGTGGTCGGCAGGGGGGAACTACGAGCAGTACTTC.

This chain links TRBV10-3 with TRBJ1-1; the match to TRBD1 covers 8 bases. Germline V CDR1 and CDR2: ENHRY, SYGVKD. The junction had 4 bases not matched to a gene; V was cut back by 6 bases and J by 1 base. This CDR3 is built from 14 residues. CDR3 DNA sequence: TGTGCCATCAGGAAAGACAGGGGGAACACTGAAGCTTTCTTT. It is translated as CAIRKDRGNTEAFF.

This clone showed up just a few times. The rearrangement joins TRBV4-1 to TRBJ1-5, with D perhaps TRBD1 (5 bases). CDR3 length equals 18 residues. Germline V gives CDR1 MGHRA, CDR2 YSYEKL. V shed 1 base and J shed 0 bases, with 16 bases lying between them. The CDR3 sequence is CASSQVLVRVTSNQPQHF. Written as DNA, the CDR3 is TGCGCCAGCAGCCAAGTATTAGTCAGGGTGACTAGCAATCAGCCCCAGCATTTT.